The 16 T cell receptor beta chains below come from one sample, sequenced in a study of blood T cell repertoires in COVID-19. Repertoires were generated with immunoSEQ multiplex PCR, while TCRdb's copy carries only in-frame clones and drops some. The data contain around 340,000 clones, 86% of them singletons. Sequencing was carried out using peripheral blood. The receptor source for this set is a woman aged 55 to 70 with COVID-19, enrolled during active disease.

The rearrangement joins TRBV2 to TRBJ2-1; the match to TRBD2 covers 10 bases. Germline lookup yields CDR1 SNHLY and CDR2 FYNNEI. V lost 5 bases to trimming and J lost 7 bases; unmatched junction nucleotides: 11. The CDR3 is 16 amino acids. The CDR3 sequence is CASSSPTSGVWNEQFF. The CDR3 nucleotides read TGTGCCAGCAGTTCCCCTACTAGCGGGGTCTGGAATGAGCAGTTCTTC.

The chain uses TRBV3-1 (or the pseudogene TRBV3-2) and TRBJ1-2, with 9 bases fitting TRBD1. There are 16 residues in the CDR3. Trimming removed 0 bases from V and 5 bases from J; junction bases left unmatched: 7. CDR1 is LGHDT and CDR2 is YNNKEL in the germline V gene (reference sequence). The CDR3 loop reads CASSQDLRTGVYGYTF. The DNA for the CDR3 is TGTGCCAGCAGCCAAGATTTAAGGACAGGGGTGTATGGCTACACCTTC.

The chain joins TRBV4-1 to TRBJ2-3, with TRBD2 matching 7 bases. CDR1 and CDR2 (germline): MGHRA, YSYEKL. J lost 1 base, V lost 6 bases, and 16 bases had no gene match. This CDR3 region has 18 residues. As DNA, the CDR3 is TGCGCCAGCAGTACCTCCGGGGGGAATGGACTCCGCACAGATACGCAGTATTTT. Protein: CASSTSGGNGLRTDTQYF.

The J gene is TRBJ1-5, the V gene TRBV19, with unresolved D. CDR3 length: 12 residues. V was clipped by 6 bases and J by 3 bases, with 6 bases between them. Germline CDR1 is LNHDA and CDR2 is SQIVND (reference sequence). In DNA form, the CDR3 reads TGTGCCAGTAGGGGCCCCAATCAGCCCCAGCATTTT. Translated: CASRGPNQPQHF.

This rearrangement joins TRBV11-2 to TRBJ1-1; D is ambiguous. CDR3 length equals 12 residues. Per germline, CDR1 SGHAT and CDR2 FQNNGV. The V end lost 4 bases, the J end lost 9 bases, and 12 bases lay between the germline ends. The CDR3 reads CASSSWEKKAFF. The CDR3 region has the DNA TGTGCCAGCAGCTCATGGGAGAAAAAAGCTTTCTTT.

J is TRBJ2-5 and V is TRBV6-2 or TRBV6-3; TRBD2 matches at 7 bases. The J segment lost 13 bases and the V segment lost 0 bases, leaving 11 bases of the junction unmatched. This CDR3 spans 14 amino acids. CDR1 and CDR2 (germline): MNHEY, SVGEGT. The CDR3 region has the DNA TGTGCCAGCAGTTACTCCATAACCGGGAGGCCCCGGTACTTC. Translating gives CASSYSITGRPRYF.

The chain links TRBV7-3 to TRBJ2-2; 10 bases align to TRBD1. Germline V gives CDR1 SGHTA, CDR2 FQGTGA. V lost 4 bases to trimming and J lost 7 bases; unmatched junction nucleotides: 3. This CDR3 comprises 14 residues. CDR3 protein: CASSWDRGNGELFF. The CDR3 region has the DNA TGTGCCAGCAGCTGGGACAGGGGAAACGGGGAGCTGTTTTTT.

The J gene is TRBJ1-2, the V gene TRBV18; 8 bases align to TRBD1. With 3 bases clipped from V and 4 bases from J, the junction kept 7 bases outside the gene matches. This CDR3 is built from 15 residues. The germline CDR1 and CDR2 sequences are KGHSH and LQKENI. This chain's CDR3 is CASSPQGAAGYGYTF. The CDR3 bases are TGTGCCAGCTCACCCCAGGGGGCGGCCGGCTATGGCTACACCTTC.

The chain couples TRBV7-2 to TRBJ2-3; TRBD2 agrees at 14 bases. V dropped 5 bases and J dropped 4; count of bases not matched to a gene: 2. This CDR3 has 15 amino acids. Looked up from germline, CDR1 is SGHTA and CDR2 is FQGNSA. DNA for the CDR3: TGTGCCAGCAGCACGGGACTAGCGGGGGCAGATACGCAGTATTTT. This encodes CASSTGLAGADTQYF.

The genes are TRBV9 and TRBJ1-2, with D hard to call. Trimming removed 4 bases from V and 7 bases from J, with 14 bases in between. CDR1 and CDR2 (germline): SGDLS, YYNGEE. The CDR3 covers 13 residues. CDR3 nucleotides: TGTGCCAGCAGCCTCCGTGGGAGAGGTGGCTACACCTTC. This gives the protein CASSLRGRGGYTF.

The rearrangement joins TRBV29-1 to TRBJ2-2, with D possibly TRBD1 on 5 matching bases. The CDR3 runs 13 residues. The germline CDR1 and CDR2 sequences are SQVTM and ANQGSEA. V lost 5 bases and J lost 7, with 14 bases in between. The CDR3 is CSVSRTTGGELFF. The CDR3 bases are TGCAGCGTTTCAAGGACAACGGGCGGGGAGCTGTTTTTT.

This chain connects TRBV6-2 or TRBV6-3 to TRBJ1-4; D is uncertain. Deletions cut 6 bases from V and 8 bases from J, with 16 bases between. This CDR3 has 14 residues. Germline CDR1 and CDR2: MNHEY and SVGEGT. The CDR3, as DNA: TGTGCCAGCAGCGCACTTTTTTTAATCGAAAAACTGTTTTTT. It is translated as CASSALFLIEKLFF.

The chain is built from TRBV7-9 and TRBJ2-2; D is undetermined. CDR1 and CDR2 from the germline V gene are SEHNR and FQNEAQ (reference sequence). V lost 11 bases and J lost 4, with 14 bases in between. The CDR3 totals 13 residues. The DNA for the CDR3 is TGTGCCGTCCATGTAGCAATCACCGGGGAGCTGTTTTTT. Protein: CAVHVAITGELFF.

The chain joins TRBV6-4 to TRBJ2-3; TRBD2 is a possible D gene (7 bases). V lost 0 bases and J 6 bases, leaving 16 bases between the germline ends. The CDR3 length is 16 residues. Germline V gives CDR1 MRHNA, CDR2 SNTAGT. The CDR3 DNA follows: TGTGCCAGCAGTGACTCTGCGGGGGCCTTGTGGGATACGCAGTATTTT. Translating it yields CASSDSAGALWDTQYF.

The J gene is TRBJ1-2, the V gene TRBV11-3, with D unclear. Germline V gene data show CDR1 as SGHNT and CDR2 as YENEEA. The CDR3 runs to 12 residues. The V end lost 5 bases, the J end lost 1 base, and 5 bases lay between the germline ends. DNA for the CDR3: TGTGCCAGCAGCCCCAATAACTATGGCTACACCTTC. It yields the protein CASSPNNYGYTF.

The CDR3 DNA reads as TGTGCCAGCAGCATAAGAGGATCACCCCTCCACTTT. It specifies CASSIRGSPLHF. The chain links TRBV3-1 (or the pseudogene TRBV3-2) to TRBJ1-6; no clear D gene. With 5 bases removed from V and 10 bases from J, the gap between germline ends came to 9 bases. The germline CDR1 and CDR2 sequences are LGHDT and YNNKEL (reference sequence). CDR3 length: 12 amino acids.